This TCR beta chain derives from a study of identical twins. Study-level points and caveats: Diverse VJ usage suggested most zero-insertion clonotypes were not invariant T cells.

All of the donors were Caucasians in good health. Germline CDR1 reads SGHRS; CDR2 reads YFSETQ. V shed 7 bases, J shed 8 bases, and the junction held 11 bases outside the gene matches. CDR3 length equals 14 residues. This clonotype turned up a few times. Antigen specificity is unknown. TCRdb ran MiXCR on the 5' RACE reads and lists one entry per CDR3 protein. The sample has hundreds of thousands of distinct CDR3 sequences; 8.6% are singletons. This sample also appeared in a second study, on yellow fever vaccine responses in identical twins.

The chain joins TRBV5-1 to TRBJ2-1; 8 bases line up with TRBD2. Sequencing was performed on PBMCs. The origin of this receptor is a woman between 18 and 30 years old in good health. Written as DNA, the CDR3 is TGCGCCAGCTCCACCCCAGCGGGAGCGGATGAGCAGTTCTTC. It translates to CASSTPAGADEQFF.